These 29 T cell receptor beta chains came from one sample sequenced in a study of cytomegalovirus exposure and HLA in healthy donors. The PCR made use of 60 Vbeta and 13 Jbeta primers. The assay was immunoSEQ multiplex PCR, and TCRdb's table has in-frame clones only and misses some. The repertoire holds approximately 82,000 clones, with over 9.5% as singletons. Sequencing used PBMCs. The receptors stem from a man aged 60-69 years in good health and CMV-seropositive.

This clone was counted a few times. This chain links TRBV19 with TRBJ1-2; D is perhaps TRBD1 (5 bases). The CDR3 length is 15 residues. V shed 7 bases and J shed 1 base, with 16 bases lying between them. Germline lookup yields CDR1 LNHDA and CDR2 SQIVND (reference sequence). The CDR3 loop reads CASTTLQDNNYGYTF. Here the CDR3 DNA reads TGTGCCAGTACCACCCTACAGGACAATAACTATGGCTACACCTTC.

In its sample, this clone was seen a few times. This chain uses TRBV4-1 with TRBJ1-2; D uncertain. The CDR3 runs 16 residues. Germline V gene data show CDR1 as MGHRA and CDR2 as YSYEKL. Between the trimmed V and J ends, which lost 0 bases and 6 bases, there was a span of 17 bases. The CDR3 sequence: CASSQDVRDFPHGYTF. CDR3 coding DNA: TGCGCCAGCAGCCAAGATGTCCGAGACTTCCCCCATGGCTACACCTTC.

In this sample, this clone turned up a few times. The gene calls are TRBV18 and TRBJ2-7; TRBD2 aligns across 7 bases. CDR3 length equals 14 residues. V shed 1 base and J 3 bases; nucleotides not matched to a gene: 3. Germline CDR1 and CDR2: KGHSH and LQKENI. DNA for the CDR3: TGTGCCAGCTCACCACGGCTAGCGGTCTACGAGCAGTACTTC. It encodes CASSPRLAVYEQYF.

This clone was picked up a small number of times. The J gene is TRBJ1-3, the V gene TRBV5-1, with D unresolved. V was shortened by 4 bases and J by 0 bases, with 11 bases between the two germline ends. CDR1 is SGHRS and CDR2 is YFSETQ in the germline V gene. This CDR3 has 15 amino acids. The CDR3 DNA follows: TGCGCCAGCAGCCCCCAATCCTACTCTGGAAACACCATATATTTT. Its protein is CASSPQSYSGNTIYF.

This clone was seen only a few times. V gene TRBV6-5 combines with J gene TRBJ2-5; D is ambiguous. The CDR3 covers 13 residues. CDR1 is MNHEY, CDR2 SVGAGI, per germline. Trimming stripped 4 bases from V and 5 bases from J, with 11 bases between. Here the CDR3 DNA reads TGTGCCAGCAGTTCCCCTGGTCGGGAGACCCAGTACTTC. Amino acid sequence: CASSSPGRETQYF.

This clone came up a few times. The chain links TRBV12-5 to TRBJ2-2; 7 positions match TRBD1. CDR1 and CDR2 (germline): LGHNT, FRNRAP. This CDR3 is built from 17 residues. Unmatched junction bases numbered 4, after V lost 0 bases and J lost 0 bases. In nucleotides, the CDR3 is TGTGCTAGTGGTTTGGTCTCCGGGACAGCGAACACCGGGGAGCTGTTTTTT. It is translated as CASGLVSGTANTGELFF.

The table lists this clone with a few counts. J is TRBJ1-1 and V is TRBV7-2, with unresolved D. This CDR3 spans 13 amino acids. V was cut by 3 bases and J by 1 base, with 6 bases left in between. CDR1 is SGHTA, CDR2 FQGNSA, per germline. The CDR3 bases are TGTGCCAGCAGCTTTTACAGGAACACTGAAGCTTTCTTT. This gives the protein CASSFYRNTEAFF. Supplemented by reference TRBV7-2 and TRBJ1-1, the full variable domain reads GAGVSQSPSNKVTEKGKDVELRCDPISGHTALYWYRQSLGQGLEFLIYFQGNSAPDKSGLPSDRFSAERTGGSVSTLTIQRTQQEDSAVYLCASSFYRNTEAFFGQGTRLTVV.

This clone has more than one count but fewer than ten. This chain's CDR3 is CASSEQGGAVDTQYF. As DNA, the CDR3 is TGTGCCAGCAGTGAACAAGGGGGGGCGGTGGATACGCAGTATTTT. The chain is built from TRBV6-1 and TRBJ2-3; tentatively, D is TRBD2 (7 bases). Germline V gene data show CDR1 as MNHNS and CDR2 as SASEGT. V lost 2 bases to trimming and J lost 6 bases, with 15 bases between them. This CDR3 has 15 residues.

The CDR3 region is CAIARTSGRAADTQYF. CDR3 coding DNA: TGTGCCATCGCCCGGACTAGCGGGAGGGCGGCAGATACGCAGTATTTT. The V and J genes are TRBV10-3 and TRBJ2-3; 15 bases map to TRBD2. This CDR3 is built from 16 residues. Germline V CDR1 and CDR2: ENHRY, SYGVKD. V lost 8 bases, J lost 4 bases, and 7 bases stayed unmatched.

This clone occurred a few times. V is TRBV5-4 and J is TRBJ2-6; TRBD2 agrees at 7 bases. The CDR3 has 15 amino acids. The V segment lost 3 bases and the J segment 3 bases; nucleotides outside the gene matches: 3. Germline loops: CDR1 SGHNT, CDR2 YYREEE (reference sequence). Here the CDR3 reads CASSWRGFGANVLTF. As DNA, the CDR3 is TGTGCCAGCAGCTGGCGGGGGTTTGGGGCCAACGTCCTGACTTTC.

Only a few counts were recorded for this clone. The chain has TRBV9 and TRBJ2-7; 11 positions match TRBD1. The CDR3 has 15 residues. In germline, CDR1 is SGDLS, CDR2 YYNGEE. The J segment lost 2 bases and the V segment lost 2 bases, leaving 3 bases of the junction unmatched. The CDR3 DNA reads as TGTGCCAGCAGCGTCGGGACAGGGGGTACCTACGAGCAGTACTTC. Its protein is CASSVGTGGTYEQYF.

This clone has only a few counts. J is TRBJ1-5 and V is TRBV30; 8 bases map to TRBD1. This CDR3 region has 15 residues. After removal of 8 bases from V and 0 bases from J, the junction contained 9 bases not matched to a gene. Germline V gene lookup returns CDR1 GTSNPN and CDR2 SVGIG (reference sequence). The CDR3 reads CALGRGPGSNQPQHF. The CDR3 DNA reads as TGTGCCCTGGGCAGGGGGCCGGGTAGCAATCAGCCCCAGCATTTT.

The sample holds a few counts of this clone. The chain employs TRBV4-1 and TRBJ1-6; the D is unclear. Germline-derived CDR1 and CDR2 are MGHRA and YSYEKL. The CDR3 consists of 15 residues. The V end lost 0 bases, the J end lost 4 bases, and 7 bases lay between the germline ends. The CDR3 loop is CASSQEGVYNSPLHF. The CDR3 region has the DNA TGCGCCAGCAGCCAAGAGGGCGTTTATAATTCACCCCTCCACTTT.

J is TRBJ2-5 and V is TRBV4-2; 7 nucleotides match TRBD1. CDR1 and CDR2 from the germline V gene are LGHNA and YNFKEQ. This CDR3 region has 15 residues. The V gene end was trimmed by 5 bases and the J gene end by 0 bases; junction bases not matched to a gene: 6. The CDR3 nucleotides are TGTGCCAGCAGCGAAAAGGGACAGAACCAAGAGACCCAGTACTTC. It encodes CASSEKGQNQETQYF.

The chain's CDR3 is CASSLEAAVPEQFF. CDR3 nucleotides: TGCGCCAGCAGCTTGGAGGCGGCAGTCCCCGAGCAGTTCTTC. V is TRBV5-1 and J is TRBJ2-1; D gene ambiguous. The length of the CDR3 is 14 residues. CDR1 is SGHRS, CDR2 YFSETQ, per germline. Trimming stripped 0 bases from V and 10 bases from J, with 14 bases between.

The chain joins TRBV4-1 to TRBJ2-7, with D hard to call. This CDR3 is 13 amino acids long. The germline gives CDR1 MGHRA, CDR2 YSYEKL. The V gene lost 4 bases and the J gene lost 7 bases, with 14 bases spanning the gap. CDR3 loop: CASSPDPSGEQYV. The CDR3 region has the DNA TGCGCCAGCAGCCCGGACCCGAGTGGGGAGCAGTACGTC.

The chain links TRBV28 to TRBJ2-7; D might be TRBD2 (6 bases). Trimming left V 8 bases short and J 6 bases short, with 20 bases between. From germline, CDR1 is MDHEN and CDR2 SYDVKM. The CDR3 runs to 14 residues. DNA for the CDR3: TGTGCCAGCCACCCCCAGGGACTTCCCTCCGAGCAGTACTTC. Translation: CASHPQGLPSEQYF.

This chain joins TRBV7-9 and TRBJ1-1; a possible D gene is TRBD1 (6 bases). The CDR3 is made up of 14 amino acids. Germline values: CDR1 SEHNR, CDR2 FQNEAQ (reference sequence). Deletions cut 3 bases from V and 1 base from J, with 9 bases between. In nucleotides, the CDR3 is TGTGCCAGCAGCTTCCCGGGACAGAACACTGAAGCTTTCTTT. Translated: CASSFPGQNTEAFF.

This clone has a handful of counts. The chain couples TRBV10-3 to TRBJ2-7, with no clear D. V dropped 2 bases and J dropped 7 bases, with 6 bases sitting between them. This CDR3 is built from 11 residues. Looked up from germline, CDR1 is ENHRY and CDR2 is SYGVKD. The CDR3 reads CAISEGREQYF. The DNA of the CDR3 is TGTGCCATCAGTGAGGGCCGTGAGCAGTACTTC.

This rearrangement joins TRBV5-1 to TRBJ2-7; D uncertain. V was pared by 0 bases and J by 3 bases, with 7 bases between. The CDR3 sequence is 13 residues long. The germline V gene has CDR1 SGHRS and CDR2 YFSETQ. The CDR3 reads CASSLALYYEQYF. The CDR3, as DNA: TGCGCCAGCAGCTTGGCACTTTACTACGAGCAGTACTTC. Looking up the rest from reference TRBV5-1 and TRBJ2-7 gives the full variable domain: KAGVTQTPRYLIKTRGQQVTLSCSPISGHRSVSWYQQTPGQGLQFLFEYFSETQRNKGNFPGRFSGRQFSNSRSEMNVSTLELGDSALYLCASSLALYYEQYFGPGTRLTVT.

This clone has more than one count but fewer than ten. The CDR3 spells CAWSSTPNTEAFF. The DNA for the CDR3 is TGTGCCTGGAGTTCAACTCCGAACACTGAAGCTTTCTTT. The chain couples TRBV30 to TRBJ1-1; D is undetermined. Trimming cost V 2 bases and J 1 base, with 8 bases left between them. The CDR3 spans 13 residues. The germline V gene has CDR1 GTSNPN and CDR2 SVGIG (reference sequence).

This clone has a handful of counts. The V gene is TRBV5-8, the J gene TRBJ1-1; no reliable D call. V dropped 5 bases and J dropped 10 bases, with 9 bases sitting between them. The CDR3 length is 10 residues. The germline gives CDR1 SGHTS, CDR2 YDEGEE. The CDR3 region has the DNA TGTGCCAGCAGAGCCCGTGTAGCTTTCTTT. Translated, it gives CASRARVAFF.

The chain is built from TRBV5-4 and TRBJ2-2; D is possibly TRBD2 (6 bases). The CDR3 is 15 residues long. The germline gives CDR1 SGHNT, CDR2 YYREEE (reference sequence). V was shortened by 0 bases and J by 5 bases, with 11 bases between the two germline ends. The CDR3, as DNA: TGTGCCAGCAGCTTGGCGGGAGAGGTAACCGGGGAGCTGTTTTTT. Translated, it gives CASSLAGEVTGELFF.

The chain is built from TRBV11-2 and TRBJ1-5, with 7 bases fitting TRBD1. This CDR3 spans 14 amino acids. Unmatched junction bases numbered 10, after V lost 5 bases and J lost 9 bases. In germline, CDR1 is SGHAT, CDR2 FQNNGV. The CDR3 coding sequence is TGTGCCAGCAGCAAACAGGGGCCGCCTACGCCCCAGCATTTT. It encodes CASSKQGPPTPQHF.

This clone appeared a few times. J is TRBJ2-5 and V is TRBV7-3; D might be TRBD2 (7 bases). Looked up from germline, CDR1 is SGHTA and CDR2 is FQGTGA. The V end was cut by 2 bases, the J end by 2 bases, with 9 bases between. The CDR3 totals 14 residues. CDR3 region: CASSLGGAQETQYF. As DNA, the CDR3 is TGTGCCAGCAGCTTAGGGGGGGCGCAAGAGACCCAGTACTTC.

This chain joins TRBV7-9 and TRBJ1-3; a weak D match, TRBD1 (5 bases). The length of the CDR3 is 15 residues. V lost 4 bases and J lost 1, with 11 bases in between. CDR1 is SEHNR and CDR2 is FQNEAQ in the germline V gene (reference sequence). CDR3 loop: CASSSTQGSGNTIYF. The CDR3 DNA reads TGTGCCAGCAGCTCGACTCAGGGATCTGGAAACACCATATATTTT.

This clone has only a few counts. The CDR3 spells CASSSRVGDNEQFF. Written as DNA, the CDR3 is TGCGCCAGCAGTAGCAGGGTTGGCGACAATGAGCAGTTCTTC. V and J are TRBV10-1 and TRBJ2-1, with a possible D match to TRBD1 (5 bases). The length of the CDR3 is 14 residues. CDR1 is WNHNN, CDR2 SYGVQD, per germline (reference sequence). V was clipped by 5 bases and J by 5 bases, with 13 bases between them.

V usage is TRBV15 and J usage is TRBJ2-5, with D possibly TRBD2 on 7 matching bases. Trimming cost V 5 bases and J 5 bases, with 15 bases left between them. The CDR3 runs 14 residues. CDR1 is LNHNV, CDR2 YYDKDF, per germline (reference sequence). The CDR3 protein is CATSGGGGRETQYF. CDR3 coding DNA: TGTGCCACCAGCGGTGGGGGGGGCAGGGAGACCCAGTACTTC.

V is TRBV28 and J is TRBJ1-1; TRBD1 might be the D (6 bases). Looked up from germline, CDR1 is MDHEN and CDR2 is SYDVKM. Trimming took 7 bases from V and 5 from J, leaving 14 bases between them. This CDR3 region has 13 residues. This CDR3 reads CASIAPRGTEAFF. Written as DNA, the CDR3 is TGTGCCAGCATCGCACCCAGGGGAACTGAAGCTTTCTTT.